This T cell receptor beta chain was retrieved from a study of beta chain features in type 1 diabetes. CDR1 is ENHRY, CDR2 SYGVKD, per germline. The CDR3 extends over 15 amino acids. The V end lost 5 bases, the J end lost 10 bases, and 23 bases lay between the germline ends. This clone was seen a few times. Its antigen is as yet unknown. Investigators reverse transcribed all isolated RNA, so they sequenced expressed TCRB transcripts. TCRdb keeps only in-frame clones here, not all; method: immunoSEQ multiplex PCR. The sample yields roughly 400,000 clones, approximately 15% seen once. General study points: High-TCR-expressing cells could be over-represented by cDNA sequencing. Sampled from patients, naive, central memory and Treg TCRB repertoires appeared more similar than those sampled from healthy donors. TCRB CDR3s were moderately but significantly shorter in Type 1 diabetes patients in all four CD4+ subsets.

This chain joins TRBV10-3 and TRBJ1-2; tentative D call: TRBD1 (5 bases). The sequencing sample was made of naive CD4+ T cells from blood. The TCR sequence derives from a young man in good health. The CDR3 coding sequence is TGTGCCATCAGTACGTCGGTTGGGACGGAGGTGGCCTACACCTTC. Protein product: CAISTSVGTEVAYTF.